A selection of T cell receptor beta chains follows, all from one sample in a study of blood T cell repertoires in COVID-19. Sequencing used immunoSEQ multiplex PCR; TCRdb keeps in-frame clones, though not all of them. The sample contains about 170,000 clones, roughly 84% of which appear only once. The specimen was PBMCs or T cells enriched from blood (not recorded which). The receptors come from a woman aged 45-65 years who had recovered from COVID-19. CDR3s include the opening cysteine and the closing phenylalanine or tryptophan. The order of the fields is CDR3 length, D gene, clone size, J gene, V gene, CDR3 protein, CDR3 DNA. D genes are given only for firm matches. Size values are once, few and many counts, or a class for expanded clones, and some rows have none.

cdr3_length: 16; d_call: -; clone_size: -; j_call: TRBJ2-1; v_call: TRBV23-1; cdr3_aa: CASSQPRDSSIDEQFF; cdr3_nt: TGCGCCAGCAGTCAACCCAGGGACTCTTCGATCGATGAGCAGTTCTTC
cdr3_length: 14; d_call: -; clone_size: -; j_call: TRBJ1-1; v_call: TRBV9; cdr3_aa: CASSVGSQNTEAFF; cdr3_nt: TGTGCCAGCAGCGTGGGCAGCCAGAACACTGAAGCTTTCTTT
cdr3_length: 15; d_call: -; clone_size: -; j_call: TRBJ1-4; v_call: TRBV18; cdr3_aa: CASSRGGQKGEKLFF; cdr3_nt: TGTGCCAGCTCCCGCGGAGGGCAGAAAGGGGAAAAACTGTTTTTT
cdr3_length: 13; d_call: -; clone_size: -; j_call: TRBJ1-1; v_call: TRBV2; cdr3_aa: CASSEGRAMNAFF; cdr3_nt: TGTGCCAGCAGTGAAGGACGAGCGATGAATGCTTTCTTT
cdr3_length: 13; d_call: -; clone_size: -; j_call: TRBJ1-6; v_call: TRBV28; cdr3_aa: CASSRSLGEPLHF; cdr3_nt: TGTGCCAGCAGTCGGTCACTCGGGGAACCCCTCCACTTT
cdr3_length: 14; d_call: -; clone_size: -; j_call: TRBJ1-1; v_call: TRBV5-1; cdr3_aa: CASSFGGVNTEAFF; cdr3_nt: TGCGCCAGCAGCTTCGGGGGAGTGAACACTGAAGCTTTCTTT
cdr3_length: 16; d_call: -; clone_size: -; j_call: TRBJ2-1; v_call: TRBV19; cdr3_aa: CASSQLWGPPYNEQFF; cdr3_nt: TGTGCCAGTAGTCAGTTATGGGGGCCACCGTACAATGAGCAGTTCTTC
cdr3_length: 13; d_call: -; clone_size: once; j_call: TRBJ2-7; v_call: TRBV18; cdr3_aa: CASSPKAGPEQYF; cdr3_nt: TGTGCCAGCTCCCCTAAGGCAGGGCCAGAGCAGTACTTC
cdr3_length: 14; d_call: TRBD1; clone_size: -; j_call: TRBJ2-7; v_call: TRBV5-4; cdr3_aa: CASSPGTGGREQYF; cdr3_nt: TGTGCCAGCAGCCCCGGGACAGGGGGACGCGAGCAGTACTTC
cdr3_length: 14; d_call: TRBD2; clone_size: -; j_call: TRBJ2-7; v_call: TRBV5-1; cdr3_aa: CASSPVAGVGEQYF; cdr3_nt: TGCGCCAGCAGCCCCGTGGCGGGAGTTGGCGAGCAGTACTTC
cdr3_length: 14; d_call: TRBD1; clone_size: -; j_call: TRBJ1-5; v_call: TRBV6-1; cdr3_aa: CASSEGSGGQPQHF; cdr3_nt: TGTGCCAGCAGTGAAGGGTCAGGGGGCCAGCCCCAGCATTTT
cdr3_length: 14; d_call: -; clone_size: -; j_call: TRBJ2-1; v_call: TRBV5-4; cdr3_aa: CASSSGVDYNEQFF; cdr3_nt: TGTGCCAGCTCATCAGGGGTAGACTACAATGAGCAGTTCTTC
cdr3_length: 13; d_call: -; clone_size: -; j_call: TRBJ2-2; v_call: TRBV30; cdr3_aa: CAWSQGEAGELFF; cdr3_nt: TGTGCCTGGAGTCAGGGGGAGGCCGGGGAGCTGTTTTTT
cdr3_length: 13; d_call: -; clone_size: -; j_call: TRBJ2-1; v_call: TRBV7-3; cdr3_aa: CASSPPSNNEQFF; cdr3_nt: TGTGCCAGCAGCCCCCCCAGTAACAATGAGCAGTTCTTC